This passage covers 8 T cell receptor beta chains from one sample sequenced in a study of shared clonotypes between healthy human individuals. Here immunoSEQ multiplex PCR was the method, and the copy in TCRdb shows in-frame clones only, minus some. The sample carries some 1 million clones, under 80% recorded once. Sample: memory CD4+ T cells sorted from blood. Subset described: CD45RA-negative fraction. The receptors were gathered from a man between 18 and 35 years old in good health.

V usage is TRBV18 and J usage is TRBJ1-5; TRBD1 is a possible D gene (5 bases). Germline values: CDR1 KGHSH, CDR2 LQKENI. The CDR3 totals 16 residues. The V and J ends lost 1 base and 0 bases respectively, with 10 bases between them. Here the CDR3 DNA reads TGTGCCAGCTCACCACGCCCGGGGGATAGCAATCAGCCCCAGCATTTT. Protein: CASSPRPGDSNQPQHF.

J is TRBJ2-1 and V is TRBV11-3; perhaps D is TRBD1 or TRBD2 (5 bases each). V lost 3 bases, J lost 5 bases, and 11 bases lay in between. The CDR3 runs to 14 residues. Germline lookup yields CDR1 SGHNT and CDR2 YENEEA. DNA for the CDR3: TGTGCCAGCAGCTTTTCAGGGACCCACAATGAGCAGTTCTTC. Its protein product is CASSFSGTHNEQFF.

The chain joins TRBV4-1 to TRBJ1-3, with D hard to call. Germline loops: CDR1 MGHRA, CDR2 YSYEKL. The CDR3 sequence is 12 residues long. V lost 4 bases to trimming and J lost 3 bases, with 4 bases between them. For the CDR3, the DNA is TGCGCCAGCAGCCTCAGTGGAAACACCATATATTTT. Residues: CASSLSGNTIYF.

The CDR3 DNA follows: TGTGCCATCAGGCCGCGGGAGAGCACAGATACGCAGTATTTT. It is translated as CAIRPRESTDTQYF. The chain recombines TRBV10-3 with TRBJ2-3; TRBD2 matches 7 bases. Trimming removed 6 bases from V and 0 bases from J; junction bases left unmatched: 3. The germline CDR1 and CDR2 sequences are ENHRY and SYGVKD. The CDR3 spans 14 residues.

The chain recombines TRBV7-9 with TRBJ2-3, with TRBD2 matching over 8 bases. The CDR3 runs to 15 residues. Germline loops: CDR1 SEHNR, CDR2 FQNEAQ (reference sequence). V was pared by 5 bases and J by 4 bases, with 8 bases of the junction left unmatched. The CDR3 bases are TGTGCCAGCAGCCTTAGCGGGATGAGGGCAGATACGCAGTATTTT. Its protein product is CASSLSGMRADTQYF.

Notes on this clone: Other DNA variants within this sample encode the same CDR3. The V and J genes are TRBV2 and TRBJ1-1; unclear D gene. The CDR3 spans 12 residues. The germline V and J ends were trimmed by 5 bases and 1 base, with 5 bases remaining between them. Germline CDR1 and CDR2: SNHLY and FYNNEI. The CDR3 coding sequence is TGTGCCAGCAGTTCGCGGAACACTGAAGCTTTCTTT. Protein sequence: CASSSRNTEAFF.

This rearrangement joins TRBV5-4 to TRBJ2-1; TRBD1 agrees at 8 bases. The CDR3 has 15 amino acids. J was trimmed by 0 bases and V by 4 bases; bases with no gene match: 3. Germline CDR1 reads SGHNT; CDR2 reads YYREEE (reference sequence). The CDR3 nucleotides are TGTGCCAGCAGCAACGACAGGGGCTCCTACAATGAGCAGTTCTTC. It codes for CASSNDRGSYNEQFF. Supplemented by reference TRBV5-4 and TRBJ2-1, the full variable domain reads ETGVTQSPTHLIKTRGQQVTLRCSSQSGHNTVSWYQQALGQGPQFIFQYYREEENGRGNFPPRFSGLQFPNYSSELNVNALELDDSALYLCASSNDRGSYNEQFFGPGTRLTVL.

This clone was found once. The chain links TRBV7-9 to TRBJ1-6, with 7 bases lining up with TRBD1. This CDR3 has 16 amino acids. V was pared by 3 bases and J by 2 bases, with 4 bases of the junction left unmatched. The germline CDR1 and CDR2 sequences are SEHNR and FQNEAQ (reference sequence). In DNA form, the CDR3 reads TGTGCCAGCAGCTTTACCGGGACAGCCTATAATTCACCCCTCCACTTT. Amino acid sequence: CASSFTGTAYNSPLHF.